These T cell receptor beta chains were read from a single sample in a study of OX40 agonist ivuxolimab in advanced cancers. Sequencing was performed with immunoSEQ multiplex PCR; in TCRdb, only in-frame clones are kept and a portion is missing. Of tens of thousands of clones in the sample, 80% to 95% are singletons; the top ten hold 4.8%. This specimen consisted of CD4+ or CD8+ T cells sorted from blood, obtained in a trial of the OX40 agonist ivuxolimab. These receptors all come from an adult with an advanced solid tumor such as melanoma, head and neck, liver or kidney cancer. Each CDR3 is given with its conserved first and last residue. A D gene is named only where the DNA matches it firmly. A clone size is listed for some rows: how often the clone was seen (once, few, many), or a class if it is expanded.

TGTGCCTGGACGTATACCGGGGAGCTGTTTTTT	CAWTYTGELFF	once	TRBV30	.	TRBJ2-2	11
TGTGCCAGCAGCCAAACACAGGGGCCAGATACGCAGTATTTT	CASSQTQGPDTQYF	.	TRBV7-9	TRBD1	TRBJ2-3	14
TGTGCCAGCAGCTTACAGGGACAACAAGAGACCCAGTACTTC	CASSLQGQQETQYF	.	TRBV11-3	.	TRBJ2-5	14
TGTGCCAGCAGCTTAACGAGGGTGGGCACTGAAGCTTTCTTT	CASSLTRVGTEAFF	.	TRBV7-3	.	TRBJ1-1	14
TGTGCCAGCAGTTACCCGAATTCACCCCTCCACTTT	CASSYPNSPLHF	.	TRBV6-5	.	TRBJ1-6	12
TGTGCCAGCAGCCGTGTGGGGGGTGAGAGCTCCTACGAGCAGTACTTC	CASSRVGGESSYEQYF	.	TRBV7-9	.	TRBJ2-7	16
TGTGCCAGCGGGACAGACCTCAATCAGCCCCAGCATTTT	CASGTDLNQPQHF	.	TRBV6-5	TRBD1	TRBJ1-5	13
TGTGCCAGCAGCTTGTGGGGGGGCCGCTCGGGAGGGGCCAACGTCCTGACTTTC	CASSLWGGRSGGANVLTF	.	TRBV5-4	.	TRBJ2-6	18
TGTGCCAGGAAATGGGGGGACAACTTCAATCAGCCCCAGCATTTT	CARKWGDNFNQPQHF	.	TRBV19	.	TRBJ1-5	15
TGTGCCAGCAGTTTAGAGGGTATTAACACTGAAGCTTTCTTT	CASSLEGINTEAFF	.	TRBV27	.	TRBJ1-1	14
TGTGCCAGCAGCTTAGCTGACAGGCTAATCACAGATACGCAGTATTTT	CASSLADRLITDTQYF	.	TRBV13	.	TRBJ2-3	16
TGTGCCAGCAGCGCCACAGGGGGGACGCCGTTGGGGACTGAAGCTTTCTTT	CASSATGGTPLGTEAFF	.	TRBV11-1	TRBD1	TRBJ1-1	17
TGTGCCACCAACCCACGAGTCGAATATAACAATGAGCAGTTCTTC	CATNPRVEYNNEQFF	.	TRBV28	.	TRBJ2-1	15
TGTGCCAGCAGTGGAGGACAGGGTGGAAACACCATATATTTT	CASSGGQGGNTIYF	.	TRBV6-1	TRBD1	TRBJ1-3	14
TGCGCCAGCAGTGACAGTTATAATTCACCCCTCCACTTT	CASSDSYNSPLHF	.	TRBV10-1	.	TRBJ1-6	13
TGCGCCAGCAGCCAAGAATTAGCGGGCGGCTACAATGAGCAGTTCTTC	CASSQELAGGYNEQFF	.	TRBV4-1	TRBD2	TRBJ2-1	16
TGTGCCACCCTCGGCGGGGTCCCAGATACGCAGTATTTT	CATLGGVPDTQYF	.	TRBV2	.	TRBJ2-3	13
TGTGCCAGCAGTTTATCGAACTACAATGAGCAGTTCTTC	CASSLSNYNEQFF	.	TRBV27	.	TRBJ2-1	13
TGTGCCTGGAGTGTAGGGGACTACACGGGCTACACCTTC	CAWSVGDYTGYTF	.	TRBV30	.	TRBJ1-2	13
TGTGCCAGCAGCCAGGACAGGGTTCTCACTGAAGCTTTCTTT	CASSQDRVLTEAFF	.	TRBV6-6	TRBD1	TRBJ1-1	14
TGTGCCAGCAGCTTAGCTTCTGGGGGGGTCTACGAGCAGTACTTC	CASSLASGGVYEQYF	.	TRBV7-2	TRBD2	TRBJ2-7	15
TGTGCCAGTAGTATAGGGACAGGGGGAACCACTGAAGCTTTCTTT	CASSIGTGGTTEAFF	.	TRBV19	TRBD1	TRBJ1-1	15
TGTGCCAGCAGCTCCTCGAGAGCGGGGGGCCCAGAGACCGGGGAGCTGTTTTTT	CASSSSRAGGPETGELFF	.	TRBV9	TRBD2	TRBJ2-2	18
TGTGCCACCCGCCCCCTGGCGGGACCCCACGAGCAGTACTTC	CATRPLAGPHEQYF	few	TRBV27	.	TRBJ2-7	14
TGTGCCAGCAGCCAAGATGGGGACACCTCCTACGAGCAGTACTTC	CASSQDGDTSYEQYF	.	TRBV4-2	.	TRBJ2-7	15
TGTGCCAGCAGTTATGGGACAGGGGGCACTGAAGCTTTCTTT	CASSYGTGGTEAFF	.	TRBV6-5	TRBD1	TRBJ1-1	14
TGTGCCAGCAGCGTTAACCACGACAGGGCAAGGACTGAAGCTTTCTTT	CASSVNHDRARTEAFF	once	TRBV9	TRBD1	TRBJ1-1	16
TGTGCCAGCAGCGTAGACCCCAGGACTAGCGGGAGTTTCGACGAGCAGTACTTC	CASSVDPRTSGSFDEQYF	.	TRBV9	TRBD2	TRBJ2-7	18
TGTGCCAGCGGCAGGATCACTGAAGCTTTCTTT	CASGRITEAFF	.	TRBV6-5	.	TRBJ1-1	11
TGTGCCAGCAGCGTCCTGGGACAGGGCGGTTCACCCCTCCACTTT	CASSVLGQGGSPLHF	.	TRBV9	TRBD1	TRBJ1-6	15
TGCGCCAGCAGCCAGTTACAGGGTAGCAATCAGCCCCAGCATTTT	CASSQLQGSNQPQHF	.	TRBV4-1	.	TRBJ1-5	15
TGCGCCAGCAGCCAACAAGCAAGGAGCTCTGGAAACACCATATATTTT	CASSQQARSSGNTIYF	.	TRBV4-1	.	TRBJ1-3	16
TGTGCCAGCAGCTTCCCGCTCGAAGGACTAGCGGGAGGAGATACGCAGTATTTT	CASSFPLEGLAGGDTQYF	.	TRBV13	TRBD2	TRBJ2-3	18
TGCGCCAGCAGTTACTCGTCAGGGCCCGGAAACACCATATATTTT	CASSYSSGPGNTIYF	.	TRBV6-5	.	TRBJ1-3	15
TGTGCCAGCAGCCGCCGGGACAGGGGGCCCACCGGGGAGCTGTTTTTT	CASSRRDRGPTGELFF	once	TRBV7-9	TRBD1	TRBJ2-2	16
TGCAGCGTTGAAGGGTTTAAGGTCTTGACGGGAGGGGTCGGGACTGAAGCTTTCTTT	CSVEGFKVLTGGVGTEAFF	.	TRBV29-1	.	TRBJ1-1	19
TGCAGCGTTGCCTTTGGGAGCGGGGAGCTGTTTTTT	CSVAFGSGELFF	.	TRBV29-1	.	TRBJ2-2	12
TGTGCCAGCAGTTTAATTGGGGTCGGGGGGAAACTGTTTTTT	CASSLIGVGGKLFF	.	TRBV27	.	TRBJ1-4	14
TGTGCCAGCAGTCAGTTAGCGGGTAGCTCCTACAATGAGCAGTTCTTC	CASSQLAGSSYNEQFF	.	TRBV27	TRBD2	TRBJ2-1	16